The 13 T cell receptor beta chains presented below share a single source sample, sequenced in a study of blood T cell repertoires in COVID-19 (dated by TCRdb to 2020 to 2022). Library preparation employed the immunoSEQ multiplex PCR assay. The table was pulled from immuneACCESS by TCRdb, which kept in-frame rearrangements only. Such tables lose some clones; where checked, under half of the loss comes from unresolved V genes, and the rest has no known cause. The sample includes under 250,000 clones, with roughly 86% observed a single time. The ten largest clones take up 2% to 3% of the sample. Sequencing was carried out using PBMCs or T cells enriched from blood (not recorded which). These receptors came from a woman in her thirties with acute COVID-19.

The rearrangement links TRBV5-1 to TRBJ1-1; 9 nucleotides agree with TRBD1. Germline trimming cut 4 bases from V and 5 bases from J; bases unmatched to any gene: 6. CDR1 and CDR2 (germline): SGHRS, YFSETQ. This CDR3 is built from 14 residues. The CDR3 nucleotides read TGCGCCAGCAGCCCGACAGGGGGAAAGACTGAAGCTTTCTTT. It translates to CASSPTGGKTEAFF.

This chain joins TRBV27 and TRBJ1-2; 7 bases fit TRBD1. With V trimmed by 5 bases and J by 6 bases, 9 bases remained unmatched. Germline CDR1 MNHEY, CDR2 SMNVEV (reference sequence). The CDR3 loop spans 14 amino acids. In DNA form, the CDR3 reads TGTGCCAGCAGTAAACCCGGAGGGGGCCATGGCTACACCTTC. It yields the protein CASSKPGGGHGYTF.

The chain recombines TRBV3-1 (or the pseudogene TRBV3-2) with TRBJ1-6; a weak D match, TRBD1 (5 bases). This CDR3 region has 12 residues. The V end lost 5 bases, the J end lost 10 bases, and 9 bases lay between the germline ends. Looked up from germline, CDR1 is LGHDT and CDR2 is YNNKEL (reference sequence). This CDR3 reads CASSDRESPLHF. CDR3 nucleotide sequence: TGTGCCAGCAGCGACAGAGAATCACCCCTCCACTTT.

This clone came up once. The chain carries TRBV10-3 and TRBJ1-4; D is ambiguous. The length of the CDR3 is 15 residues. Germline-derived CDR1 and CDR2 are ENHRY and SYGVKD. Trimming shortened V by 0 bases and J by 0 bases, and 5 bases separated the two germline ends. The CDR3 region has the DNA TGTGCCATCAGTGAGTCGGGCCCAACTAATGAAAAACTGTTTTTT. Encoded protein: CAISESGPTNEKLFF.

J is TRBJ1-2 and V is TRBV19; D perhaps matches TRBD1 (6 bases). Germline CDR1 is LNHDA and CDR2 is SQIVND (reference sequence). V was clipped by 6 bases and J by 6 bases, with 14 bases between them. The CDR3 sequence is 13 residues long. CDR3 sequence reads: CASSDNYRDGYTF. The CDR3, as DNA: TGTGCCAGTAGCGATAATTACAGGGATGGCTACACCTTC.

The chain combines TRBV5-1 with TRBJ2-7, with TRBD2 identical over 9 bases. This CDR3 is built from 16 residues. V shed 4 bases and J 1 base; nucleotides not matched to a gene: 9. Looked up from germline, CDR1 is SGHRS and CDR2 is YFSETQ. The CDR3 here is CASSGTSGPRSYEQYF. The CDR3 DNA reads TGCGCCAGCAGCGGCACTAGCGGGCCTCGATCCTACGAGCAGTACTTC.

The chain couples TRBV15 to TRBJ2-6, with D possibly being TRBD1 (6 bases). Germline V CDR1 and CDR2: LNHNV, YYDKDF (reference sequence). V lost 5 bases, J lost 4 bases, and 18 bases lay in between. This CDR3 region has 17 residues. For the CDR3, the DNA is TGTGCCACCAGCCTACAGGGAAACGGTGGCGGGGCCAACGTCCTGACTTTC. Protein product: CATSLQGNGGGANVLTF.

The chain joins TRBV5-8 to TRBJ1-3, with 8 bases fitting TRBD1. The CDR3 has 16 residues. Trimming took 2 bases from V and 2 from J; bases not matched to a gene: 6. Germline CDR1 SGHTS, CDR2 YDEGEE. In DNA, the CDR3 is TGTGCCAGCAGCTTCCAGGGGGCGCGGACTGGAAACACCATATATTTT. Amino acid sequence: CASSFQGARTGNTIYF. The complete variable domain, with remaining parts taken from reference TRBV5-8 and TRBJ1-3, reads EAGVTQSPTHLIKTRGQQATLRCSPISGHTSVYWYQQALGLGLQFLLWYDEGEERNRGNFPPRFSGRQFPNYSSELNVNALELEDSALYLCASSFQGARTGNTIYFGEGSWLTVV.

CDR3 nucleotide sequence: TGCGCCAGCAGCTTGCATTGGCCAGGGTCACCCCTCCACTTT. Protein product: CASSLHWPGSPLHF. The chain links TRBV5-1 to TRBJ1-6; perhaps TRBD1 as D (5 bases). Between the trimmed V and J ends, which lost 1 base and 10 bases, there was a span of 12 bases. This CDR3 region has 14 residues. Looked up from germline, CDR1 is SGHRS and CDR2 is YFSETQ.

This clone has a handful of counts. This chain uses TRBV19 with TRBJ1-5, with TRBD1 matching over 10 bases. V shed 3 bases and J 6 bases; nucleotides not matched to a gene: 5. The CDR3 length is 15 residues. Germline V gene sequence: CDR1 LNHDA, CDR2 SQIVND (reference sequence). Written as DNA, the CDR3 is TGTGCCAGTAGTATCGGGACAGGGGCCGCTCAGCCCCAGCATTTT. This gives the protein CASSIGTGAAQPQHF.

The chain joins TRBV5-1 to TRBJ1-2; the D gene is possibly TRBD1 (6 bases). With 4 bases removed from V and 0 bases from J, the gap between germline ends came to 19 bases. This CDR3 spans 17 amino acids. Per the germline V gene, CDR1 is SGHRS and CDR2 is YFSETQ. The CDR3 here is CASSGWTANLANYGYTF. CDR3 coding DNA: TGCGCCAGCAGCGGCTGGACAGCGAATCTAGCTAACTATGGCTACACCTTC.

V and J are TRBV19 and TRBJ1-1; D gene unclear. The V end was cut by 3 bases, the J end by 0 bases, with 14 bases between. The CDR3 has 16 amino acids. The germline CDR1 and CDR2 sequences are LNHDA and SQIVND (reference sequence). CDR3 sequence: CASSIRRGSMNTEAFF. The CDR3 DNA is TGTGCCAGTAGTATTCGTCGCGGTTCCATGAACACTGAAGCTTTCTTT. Together with reference TRBV19 and TRBJ1-1, the CDR3 gives the full variable domain: DGGITQSPKYLFRKEGQNVTLSCEQNLNHDAMYWYRQDPGQGLRLIYYSQIVNDFQKGDIAEGYSVSREKKESFPLTVTSAQKNPTAFYLCASSIRRGSMNTEAFFGQGTRLTVV.

The genes are TRBV6-4 and TRBJ1-2, with D possibly being TRBD1 (5 bases). The CDR3 length is 13 residues. CDR1 MRHNA and CDR2 SNTAGT come from the germline V gene. The ends were cut back, 5 bases at V and 4 bases at J, with 11 bases in the middle. In nucleotides, the CDR3 is TGTGCCAGCAGTCCCGGACACTCCTATGGCTACACCTTC. Protein: CASSPGHSYGYTF.